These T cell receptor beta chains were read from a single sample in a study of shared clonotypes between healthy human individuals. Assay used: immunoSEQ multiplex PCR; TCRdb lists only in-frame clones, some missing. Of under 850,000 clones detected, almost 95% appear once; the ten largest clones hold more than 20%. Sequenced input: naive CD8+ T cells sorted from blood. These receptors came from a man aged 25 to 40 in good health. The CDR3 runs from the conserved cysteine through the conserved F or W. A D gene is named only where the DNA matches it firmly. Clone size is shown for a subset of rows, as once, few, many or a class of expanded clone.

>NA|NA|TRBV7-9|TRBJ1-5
CASSFEGGSNQPQHF
TGTGCCAGCAGCTTTGAGGGTGGGAGCAATCAGCCCCAGCATTTT
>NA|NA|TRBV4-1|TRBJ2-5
CASSPWGLQETQYF
TGCGCCAGCAGCCCCTGGGGGTTACAAGAGACCCAGTACTTC
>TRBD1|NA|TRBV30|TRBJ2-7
CAWTSRGLGQVSYEQYF
TGTGCCTGGACCTCCAGAGGCCTGGGACAGGTGTCCTACGAGCAGTACTTC
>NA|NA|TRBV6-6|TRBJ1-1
CASRAGVGTEAFF
TGTGCCAGCAGAGCTGGGGTCGGCACTGAAGCTTTCTTT
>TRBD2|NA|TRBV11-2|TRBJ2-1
CASSSTSGPYNEQFF
TGTGCCAGCAGCTCCACTAGCGGCCCCTACAATGAGCAGTTCTTC
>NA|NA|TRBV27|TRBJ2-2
CASRPGSGELFF
TGTGCCAGCAGACCCGGGAGCGGGGAGCTGTTTTTT
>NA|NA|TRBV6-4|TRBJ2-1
CASSEARDGSNEQFF
TGTGCCAGCAGTGAGGCCCGGGACGGCAGCAATGAGCAGTTCTTC
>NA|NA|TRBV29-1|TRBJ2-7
CSAEGGTTSSYEQYF
TGCAGCGCCGAAGGTGGCACGACAAGCTCCTACGAGCAGTACTTC
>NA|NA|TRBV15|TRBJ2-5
CATSRTGLIQETQYF
TGTGCCACCAGCAGGACAGGACTGATCCAAGAGACCCAGTACTTC
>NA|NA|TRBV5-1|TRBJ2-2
CASSPLAGAKTGELFF
TGCGCCAGCAGCCCCCTCGCGGGGGCTAAGACCGGGGAGCTGTTTTTT
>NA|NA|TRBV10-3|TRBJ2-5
CAISESGASGTQYF
TGTGCCATCAGTGAGTCCGGCGCTTCGGGGACCCAGTACTTC
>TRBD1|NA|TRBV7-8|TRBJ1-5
CASSLAADRGPNQPQHF
TGTGCCAGCAGCTTAGCAGCCGACAGGGGACCTAATCAGCCCCAGCATTTT
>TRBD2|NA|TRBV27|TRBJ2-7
CASRSSSGNSYEQYF
TGTGCCAGCAGGTCATCTAGCGGGAACTCCTACGAGCAGTACTTC
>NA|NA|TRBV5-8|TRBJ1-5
CASSYDTGGAGVYDQPQHF
TGTGCCAGCAGCTATGATACGGGTGGTGCGGGGGTTTATGATCAGCCCCAGCATTTT
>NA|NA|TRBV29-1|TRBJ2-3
CSVGGWSRGPTDTQYF
TGCAGCGTTGGGGGGTGGTCGCGGGGCCCCACAGATACGCAGTATTTT
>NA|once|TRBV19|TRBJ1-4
CASDDRPYPGAATNEKLFF
TGTGCCAGTGACGATCGACCCTACCCGGGGGCTGCAACTAATGAAAAACTGTTTTTT
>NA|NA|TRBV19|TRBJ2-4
CASSIGIRGLDIQYF
TGTGCCAGTAGTATTGGGATTCGGGGTCTGGACATTCAGTACTTC
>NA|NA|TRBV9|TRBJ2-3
CASSVVWADTQYF
TGTGCCAGCAGCGTAGTGTGGGCAGATACGCAGTATTTT
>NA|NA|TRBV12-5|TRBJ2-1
CASGLPQNGDNEQFF
TGTGCTAGTGGTTTGCCACAAAACGGAGACAATGAGCAGTTCTTC
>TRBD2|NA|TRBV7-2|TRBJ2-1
CASSLLAGGPNEQFF
TGTGCCAGCAGCCTGCTAGCGGGGGGACCCAATGAGCAGTTCTTC
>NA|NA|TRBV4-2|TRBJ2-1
CASSHGADEQFF
TGTGCCAGCAGCCATGGGGCAGATGAGCAGTTCTTC
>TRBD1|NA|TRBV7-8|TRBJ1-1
CASSSWTGGNTEAFF
TGTGCCAGCAGCTCCTGGACAGGGGGCAATACTGAAGCTTTCTTT
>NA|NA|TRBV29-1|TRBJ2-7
CSVEDQSYEQYF
TGCAGCGTTGAAGACCAGTCCTACGAGCAGTACTTC
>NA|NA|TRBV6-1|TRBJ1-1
CASSEAGTPDTEAFF
TGTGCCAGCAGTGAAGCAGGGACACCGGACACTGAAGCTTTCTTT
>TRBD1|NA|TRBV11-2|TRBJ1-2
CASSLATGNNYGYTF
TGTGCCAGCAGCTTAGCGACAGGGAATAACTATGGCTACACCTTC
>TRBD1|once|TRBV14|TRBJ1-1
CASRATGTAHTEAFF
TGTGCCAGCAGGGCGACCGGGACAGCGCACACTGAAGCTTTCTTT
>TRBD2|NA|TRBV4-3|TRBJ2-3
CASSHDRDGRWTDTQYF
TGCGCCAGCAGCCATGATCGGGACGGGAGGTGGACAGATACGCAGTATTTT
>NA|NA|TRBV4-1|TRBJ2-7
CASSQDRGGTYEQYF
TGCGCCAGCAGCCAAGATCGAGGCGGGACCTACGAGCAGTACTTC
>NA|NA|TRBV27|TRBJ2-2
CASSSHRAGTGELFF
TGTGCCAGCAGTTCACACAGGGCGGGCACCGGGGAGCTGTTTTTT
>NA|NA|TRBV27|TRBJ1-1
CASSFRGFGTEAFF
TGTGCCAGCAGTTTCAGGGGTTTCGGCACTGAAGCTTTCTTT
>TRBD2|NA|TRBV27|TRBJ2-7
CASSSPSGSTGEQYF
TGTGCCAGCAGTTCTCCTAGCGGGAGTACTGGCGAGCAGTACTTC
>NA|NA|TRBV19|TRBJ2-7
CASRLGESYEQYF
TGTGCCAGTAGGCTGGGGGAGTCGTACGAGCAGTACTTC
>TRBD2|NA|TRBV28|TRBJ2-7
CASSFPRGGAYEQYF
TGTGCCAGCAGTTTCCCTCGCGGGGGAGCCTACGAGCAGTACTTC
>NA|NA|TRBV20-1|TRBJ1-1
CSARGAPEAFF
TGCAGTGCTAGAGGAGCCCCTGAAGCTTTCTTT
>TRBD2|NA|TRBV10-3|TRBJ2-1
CAISEASGRAPYEQFF
TGTGCCATCAGTGAGGCCAGCGGGAGGGCCCCCTATGAGCAGTTCTTC
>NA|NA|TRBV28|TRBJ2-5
CASRAGETQYF
TGTGCCAGCAGAGCAGGGGAGACCCAGTACTTC
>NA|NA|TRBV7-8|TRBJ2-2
CASSDPVRLRTGELFF
TGTGCCAGCAGCGACCCGGTCAGACTCAGAACCGGGGAGCTGTTTTTT
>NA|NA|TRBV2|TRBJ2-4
CASSLSTLGAKNIQYF
NA
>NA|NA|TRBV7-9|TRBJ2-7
CASRAGSYEQYF
TGTGCCAGCAGAGCTGGTTCCTACGAGCAGTACTTC
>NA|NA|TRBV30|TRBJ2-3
CAWDSLGSSTDTQYF
TGTGCCTGGGACTCTTTAGGCTCTAGCACAGATACGCAGTATTTT
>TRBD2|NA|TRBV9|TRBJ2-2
CASSVGGRAPGELFF
TGTGCCAGCAGCGTCGGCGGGAGGGCGCCCGGGGAGCTGTTTTTT
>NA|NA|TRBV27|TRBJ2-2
CASSFISGRATGELFF
TGTGCCAGCAGTTTTATTTCGGGCAGGGCCACCGGGGAGCTGTTTTTT
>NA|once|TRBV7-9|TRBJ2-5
CASSLLIAVSEETQYF
TGTGCCAGCAGCTTACTTATAGCGGTCTCGGAGGAGACCCAGTACTTC
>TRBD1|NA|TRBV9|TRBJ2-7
CASSHHPLTGDYEQYF
TGTGCCAGCAGCCACCACCCCCTGACAGGGGACTACGAGCAGTACTTC
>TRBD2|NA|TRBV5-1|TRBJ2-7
CASSLLAGPSSYEQYF
TGCGCCAGCAGCTTACTAGCGGGGCCCAGCTCCTACGAGCAGTACTTC
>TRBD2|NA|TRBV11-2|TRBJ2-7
CASSLGAGATYEQYF
TGTGCCAGCAGCTTAGGAGCGGGGGCGACCTACGAGCAGTACTTC
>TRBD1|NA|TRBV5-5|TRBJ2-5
CASSLLTGGHRGETQYF
TGTGCCAGCAGCTTGCTGACAGGGGGCCACCGGGGAGAGACCCAGTACTTC
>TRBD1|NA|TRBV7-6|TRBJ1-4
CASSLAEYAGQAEKLFF
TGTGCCAGCAGCTTAGCGGAATATGCCGGACAGGCGGAAAAACTGTTTTTT
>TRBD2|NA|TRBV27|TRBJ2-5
CASRGLAGQETQYF
TGTGCCAGCAGGGGGCTAGCGGGACAAGAGACCCAGTACTTC
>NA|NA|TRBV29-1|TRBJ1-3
CSVEEDRFGNTIYF
TGCAGCGTTGAGGAGGACCGCTTTGGAAACACCATATATTTT
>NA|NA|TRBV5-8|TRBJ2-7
CASSLLPGSSYEQYF
TGTGCCAGCAGCTTGCTACCGGGTAGCTCCTACGAGCAGTACTTC
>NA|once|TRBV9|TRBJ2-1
CASSVATGREQFF
TGTGCCAGCAGCGTAGCTACAGGGCGTGAGCAGTTCTTC
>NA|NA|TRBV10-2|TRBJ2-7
CASSHGDEQYF
TGCGCCAGCAGCCATGGGGACGAGCAGTACTTC
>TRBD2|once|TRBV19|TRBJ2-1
CASSSGLANEQFF
TGTGCCAGTAGTAGCGGACTAGCCAATGAGCAGTTCTTC
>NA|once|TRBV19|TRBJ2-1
CASSILGWDEQFF
TGTGCCAGTAGTATTTTGGGGTGGGATGAGCAGTTCTTC
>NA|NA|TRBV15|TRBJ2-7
CATSRDNHYEQYF
TGTGCCACCAGCAGAGATAATCACTACGAGCAGTACTTC
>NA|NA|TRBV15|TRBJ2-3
CATSIWTGDTQYF
TGTGCCACCAGCATATGGACCGGAGATACGCAGTATTTT
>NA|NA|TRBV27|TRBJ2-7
CASSSGVFYEQYF
TGTGCCAGCAGTTCAGGCGTTTTCTACGAGCAGTACTTC
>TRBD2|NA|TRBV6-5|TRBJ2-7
CASGSGDPGSYEQYF
TGTGCCAGCGGTAGCGGGGACCCTGGCTCCTACGAGCAGTACTTC
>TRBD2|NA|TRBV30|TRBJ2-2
CAWKRTSGRVTGELFF
TGTGCCTGGAAGCGGACTAGCGGGAGGGTCACCGGGGAGCTGTTTTTT